This TCR beta chain was documented in a study of cytomegalovirus exposure and HLA in healthy donors. Study-wide background: An analysis done earlier identified 120 million or so unique TCR beta sequences from around 180 million T cells. Points from the study as a whole: Reported performance of the classifier showed diagnosis of cytomegalovirus status with high specificity and sensitivity. Only CMV serostatus was available as immune exposure information. Most of the TCR beta V segments (in an earlier analysis) were productive either about 90% or about 30% of the time.

With respect to this clone: Its target is unknown. At one end the junction does not follow the germline gene, possibly because of a read error.

The CDR3 has 13 residues. Germline CDR1 and CDR2: SGHTA and FQGTGA. PCR employed 60 Vbeta and 13 Jbeta primers. The repertoire was sequenced with immunoSEQ multiplex PCR; TCRdb's copy has only in-frame clones and lacks some. The sample consists of 150,000 to 200,000 clones, 70% to 80% of them appearing once. The clonotype originates from a woman aged 50 to 60 in good health and CMV-seronegative. The chain couples TRBV7-3 to TRBJ2-2; a possible D gene is TRBD1 (5 bases). The sample consisted of PBMCs. The CDR3 region is CASSLSRVGELFF. The DNA for the CDR3 is TGTGCCAGCAGTTTAAGCAGGGTCGGGGAGCTGTTTTTT.